This TCR beta chain was recorded in a study of brain T cells in children with intractable seizures. Generated by immunoSEQ multiplex PCR, the TCRdb table keeps only in-frame clones and is missing some. The sample yields 300,000 to 400,000 clones, about 94% seen once. Worth noting for this clone: Its specificity is not known.

The time point here: blood from clinic visit 5 months post-surgery; TSC patient then seizure free. Sequencing was limited to surgery cases with top T cell transcript signatures in brain tissue. Germline V gene sequence: CDR1 MNHEY, CDR2 SMNVEV (reference sequence). The length of the CDR3 is 15 residues. Deletions cut 4 bases from V and 1 base from J, with 13 bases between. Study-wide points: Pre-surgery blood may have been undersampled, hiding some clones.

Sequencing was performed on peripheral blood, taken roughly 5 months after surgery. The chain recombines TRBV27 with TRBJ1-1, with D unresolved. The sequence derives from a boy under two years old with tuberous sclerosis and intractable seizures. The CDR3 loop reads CASSSPQTGNTEAFF. In nucleotides, the CDR3 is TGTGCCAGCAGTTCTCCTCAGACTGGGAACACTGAAGCTTTCTTT.